The 24 T cell receptor beta chains below all came from one sample that was sequenced in a study of radiation and T cells in renal cell carcinoma. Measured with immunoSEQ multiplex PCR; TCRdb has only the in-frame clones, and not every one. The sample has 40,000 to 50,000 clones; 65% to 85% are singletons. Time point defined: blood 4 weeks post-SBRT, at nephrectomy. Treatment given: 15 Gy SBRT to primary tumor, nephrectomy 4 weeks later. The material was blood, obtained from a patient whose treatment included radiotherapy and nephrectomy. These receptors were obtained from a woman between 70 and 85 years old with renal cell carcinoma.

Relative to its sample, this clone is medium-sized (0.01 to 0.1%). The CDR3 DNA reads as TGTGCCAGTAGTAGGGCCCAGCACGGGGAGCTGTTTTTT. Its translation is CASSRAQHGELFF. The chain carries TRBV19 and TRBJ2-2; D is unclear. V was shortened by 4 bases and J by 7 bases, with 10 bases between the two germline ends. The CDR3 is 13 residues long. Germline V gives CDR1 LNHDA, CDR2 SQIVND (reference sequence).

This clone occurred once. The genes are TRBV13 and TRBJ2-5; 10 bases are a match to TRBD1. CDR1 and CDR2 (germline): PRHDT, FYEKMQ (reference sequence). CDR3 size: 15 residues. The V gene end was trimmed by 5 bases and the J gene end by 3 bases; junction bases not matched to a gene: 6. The CDR3 loop reads CASSESGQGKETQYF. The CDR3 nucleotides read TGTGCCAGCAGCGAGTCGGGACAGGGGAAAGAGACCCAGTACTTC.

In DNA, the CDR3 is TGCAGCGTTCAGACAGGAGGGGGCATTCAGTACTTC. The encoded protein is CSVQTGGGIQYF. The chain combines TRBV29-1 with TRBJ2-4; TRBD1 or TRBD2 may be the D gene (6 bases each). Germline V gene data show CDR1 as SQVTM and CDR2 as ANQGSEA. With 5 bases removed from V and 9 bases from J, the gap between germline ends came to 14 bases. This CDR3 has 12 amino acids.

The chain recombines TRBV5-4 with TRBJ1-1, with D possibly TRBD1 on 5 matching bases. V was pared by 4 bases and J by 1 base, with 8 bases between. From germline, CDR1 is SGHNT and CDR2 YYREEE (reference sequence). This CDR3 is 13 amino acids long. CDR3 sequence (DNA): TGTGCCAGCAGCCCAGGGACGAACACTGAAGCTTTCTTT. Translating it yields CASSPGTNTEAFF.

This chain links TRBV6-5 with TRBJ1-4; tentatively, D is TRBD1 (6 bases). Trimming cost V 6 bases and J 6 bases, with 11 bases left between them. Germline V gene data show CDR1 as MNHEY and CDR2 as SVGAGI. This CDR3 is 13 amino acids long. As DNA, the CDR3 is TGTGCCAGCAGGGGATGGACAGATGAAAAACTGTTTTTT. It yields the protein CASRGWTDEKLFF.

The chain combines TRBV6-5 with TRBJ2-7, with 9 bases identical to TRBD1. CDR3 length: 16 residues. The trim removed 2 bases at V and 2 bases at J, leaving 7 bases unmatched. Germline V lookup: CDR1 MNHEY, CDR2 SVGAGI. The CDR3 DNA follows: TGTGCCAGCAGTTACGAATCCGGACAGGGGCCCTACGAGCAGTACTTC. This sequence encodes CASSYESGQGPYEQYF.

The chain uses TRBV7-2 and TRBJ2-5, with a possible D match to TRBD2 (6 bases). The CDR3 runs 17 residues. Looked up from germline, CDR1 is SGHTA and CDR2 is FQGNSA. Trimming removed 1 base from V and 0 bases from J, with 15 bases in between. The CDR3 here is CASSLGSAGPYQETQYF. CDR3 in DNA: TGTGCCAGCAGCTTAGGGTCGGCGGGGCCGTACCAAGAGACCCAGTACTTC.

The chain is built from TRBV27 and TRBJ1-5, with D perhaps matching TRBD1 (5 bases). Germline V lookup: CDR1 MNHEY, CDR2 SMNVEV (reference sequence). V was shortened by 5 bases and J by 6 bases, with 17 bases between the two germline ends. This CDR3 is built from 15 residues. Here the CDR3 reads CASSTTGTSGQPQHF. DNA of the CDR3: TGTGCCAGCAGTACGACCGGGACCAGCGGTCAGCCCCAGCATTTT.

This chain joins TRBV7-8 and TRBJ2-7; tentatively, D is TRBD1 (6 bases). Trimming stripped 5 bases from V and 1 base from J, with 12 bases between. CDR1 SGHVS and CDR2 FQNEAQ come from the germline V gene. The CDR3 spans 14 residues. This CDR3 is CASSPRTDSYEQYF. In DNA, the CDR3 is TGTGCCAGCAGCCCACGGACAGATTCCTACGAGCAGTACTTC.

This chain joins TRBV6-1 and TRBJ2-7; 7 positions match TRBD1. V shed 10 bases and J 2 bases; nucleotides not matched to a gene: 8. The germline gives CDR1 MNHNS, CDR2 SASEGT. The length of the CDR3 is 13 residues. The CDR3 coding sequence is TGTGCCATCGCCCGGGACAGAGCCTACGAGCAGTACTTC. Protein: CAIARDRAYEQYF.

V gene TRBV7-2 combines with J gene TRBJ2-1, with 10 bases matching TRBD2. V was clipped by 6 bases and J by 0 bases; unmatched bases: 2. There are 15 residues in the CDR3. CDR1 SGHTA and CDR2 FQGNSA come from the germline V gene. The CDR3 nucleotides are TGTGCCAGCAGGGCTAGCGGGAGCTCCTACAATGAGCAGTTCTTC. This gives the protein CASRASGSSYNEQFF.

The chain combines TRBV4-2 with TRBJ2-2; 7 nucleotides align to TRBD2. Germline V lookup: CDR1 LGHNA, CDR2 YNFKEQ. V shed 1 base, J shed 1 base, and the junction held 0 bases outside the gene matches. The CDR3 runs to 15 residues. CDR3 sequence: CASSQAGGNTGELFF. The CDR3 nucleotides are TGTGCCAGCAGCCAAGCGGGGGGGAACACCGGGGAGCTGTTTTTT.

This clone was detected only a few times. CDR3 amino acids: CASSTGRLYNEQFF. CDR3 DNA sequence: TGTGCCAGCAGTACGGGACGTCTCTACAATGAGCAGTTCTTC. This chain uses TRBV27 with TRBJ2-1; D is tentatively TRBD1 or TRBD2 (5 bases each). This CDR3 is 14 amino acids long. CDR1 and CDR2 from the germline V gene are MNHEY and SMNVEV (reference sequence). Between the trimmed V and J ends, which lost 5 bases and 3 bases, there was a span of 11 bases.

There are a few counts of this clone. V usage is TRBV2 and J usage is TRBJ2-2; D is undetermined. The CDR3 runs 11 residues. V gave up 4 bases and J gave up 7 bases, with 4 bases separating them. The V gene's germline CDR1 is SNHLY and CDR2 FYNNEI. The CDR3 is CASSVGGELFF. DNA of the CDR3: TGTGCCAGCAGTGTCGGCGGGGAGCTGTTTTTT.

The chain is built from TRBV7-9 and TRBJ2-7, with 7 positions matching TRBD1. Germline lookup yields CDR1 SEHNR and CDR2 FQNEAQ (reference sequence). This CDR3 contains 14 residues. The V segment lost 2 bases and the J segment 2 bases; nucleotides outside the gene matches: 3. The CDR3 DNA sequence: TGTGCCAGCAGCTTAAGGGACAGCGCCTACGAGCAGTACTTC. Translated, it gives CASSLRDSAYEQYF.

This clone was counted only a few times. V is TRBV2 and J is TRBJ2-1; 9 bases are a match to TRBD2. Trimming took 7 bases from V and 5 from J; bases not matched to a gene: 6. CDR1 and CDR2 from the germline V gene are SNHLY and FYNNEI. The CDR3 runs 14 residues. The CDR3 DNA is TGTGCCAGCAACCGACTAGCGGAAAACAATGAGCAGTTCTTC. Encoded protein: CASNRLAENNEQFF.

The chain couples TRBV5-1 to TRBJ2-2, with 9 nucleotides matching TRBD2. The CDR3 covers 15 residues. Germline V CDR1 and CDR2: SGHRS, YFSETQ. The junction had 5 bases not matched to a gene; V was cut back by 4 bases and J by 4 bases. CDR3 sequence (DNA): TGCGCCAGCAGCCCAACTAGCGGGTTCACCGGGGAGCTGTTTTTT. It encodes CASSPTSGFTGELFF.

This chain links TRBV30 with TRBJ1-2, with D unclear. V lost 2 bases to trimming and J lost 2 bases, with 9 bases between them. Per the germline V gene, CDR1 is GTSNPN and CDR2 is SVGIG (reference sequence). The CDR3 totals 13 residues. The CDR3 sequence is CAWSPGSNYGYTF. Here the CDR3 DNA reads TGTGCCTGGAGTCCAGGATCAAACTATGGCTACACCTTC.

This sequence joins TRBV4-1 and TRBJ2-1; 9 bases line up with TRBD1. There are 17 residues in the CDR3. CDR1 and CDR2 (germline): MGHRA, YSYEKL. J lost 7 bases, V lost 0 bases, and 10 bases had no gene match. The CDR3 DNA reads as TGCGCCAGCAGCCAAGATACGACAGGGGGTTTGAGGAATGAGCAGTTCTTC. This translates into CASSQDTTGGLRNEQFF.

The chain uses TRBV5-1 and TRBJ1-6, with D perhaps TRBD1 (6 bases). Trimming removed 0 bases at V and 6 bases at J, with 10 bases between. The V gene's germline CDR1 is SGHRS and CDR2 YFSETQ. The CDR3 has 15 amino acids. This chain's CDR3 is CASSLEQGFNSPLHF. In nucleotides, the CDR3 is TGCGCCAGCAGCTTGGAACAGGGTTTTAATTCACCCCTCCACTTT. The full variable domain, completed using reference TRBV5-1 and TRBJ1-6, is KAGVTQTPRYLIKTRGQQVTLSCSPISGHRSVSWYQQTPGQGLQFLFEYFSETQRNKGNFPGRFSGRQFSNSRSEMNVSTLELGDSALYLCASSLEQGFNSPLHFGNGTRLTVT.

The gene calls are TRBV6-4 and TRBJ1-1, with D perhaps TRBD1 (5 bases). CDR1 and CDR2 (germline): MRHNA, SNTAGT. The CDR3 runs 14 residues. The V end lost 4 bases, the J end lost 2 bases, and 11 bases lay between the germline ends. CDR3 nucleotides: TGTGCCAGCAGTGTTGGGGCGGGAAACACTGAAGCTTTCTTT. Protein sequence: CASSVGAGNTEAFF.

This chain connects TRBV7-9 to TRBJ1-1, with D maybe TRBD1 (5 bases). Germline assignment: CDR1 SEHNR and CDR2 FQNEAQ (reference sequence). The V and J ends lost 5 bases and 2 bases respectively, with 15 bases between them. The CDR3 sequence is 15 residues long. The CDR3 here is CASSVGTGKNTEAFF. Written as DNA, the CDR3 is TGTGCCAGCAGCGTGGGGACGGGGAAAAACACTGAAGCTTTCTTT.

This clone appeared a single time. The chain carries TRBV19 and TRBJ2-3, with TRBD2 matching over 7 bases. The trim removed 4 bases at V and 2 bases at J, leaving 12 bases unmatched. CDR1 and CDR2 from the germline V gene are LNHDA and SQIVND (reference sequence). The CDR3 totals 17 residues. The CDR3, as DNA: TGTGCCAGTAGTAAGGGTATTGGCGGGAGCCTCACAGATACGCAGTATTTT. Its protein product is CASSKGIGGSLTDTQYF.

The V call is TRBV4-2, the J call TRBJ1-3, with D perhaps matching TRBD1 (6 bases). CDR3 size: 16 residues. Trimming removed 4 bases at V and 4 bases at J, with 17 bases between. The germline gives CDR1 LGHNA, CDR2 YNFKEQ. The CDR3: CASSPRGTGTGNTIYF. CDR3 coding DNA: TGTGCCAGCAGCCCGAGGGGTACCGGGACAGGAAACACCATATATTTT.